This passage covers 30 T cell receptor beta chains from one sample sequenced in a study of T cell responses to AZD1222 COVID-19 vaccine. Assay: immunoSEQ multiplex PCR; the TCRdb copy retains only in-frame clones and omits some. The sample carries around 180,000 clones, around 88% recorded once. The specimen comprised peripheral blood, sampled on day 0 of AZD1222 vaccination. The receptor set was obtained from an adult in good health.

In nucleotides, the CDR3 is TGCGCCAGCAGCTTGTATTTTCCCCCTTCGGTGAGCACCGAGCAGTACTTC. It encodes CASSLYFPPSVSTEQYF. The chain carries TRBV5-1 and TRBJ2-7; no firm D call. V lost 1 base, J lost 6 bases, and 23 bases lay in between. From germline, CDR1 is SGHRS and CDR2 YFSETQ. The CDR3 spans 17 residues.

This clone came up once. The sample holds other DNA sequences that translate to the same CDR3. The chain recombines TRBV27 with TRBJ2-1; 7 bases align to TRBD1. The CDR3 length is 14 residues. Losses at the gene ends were 2 bases for V and 4 bases for J; bases not matched to a gene: 2. Germline V CDR1 and CDR2: MNHEY, SMNVEV (reference sequence). Here the CDR3 reads CASSLVRGYNEQFF. The CDR3 DNA sequence: TGTGCCAGCAGTTTAGTCAGGGGGTACAATGAGCAGTTCTTC.

The chain carries TRBV7-2 and TRBJ2-2; D is uncertain. Between the trimmed V and J ends, which lost 7 bases and 5 bases, there was a span of 11 bases. The CDR3 extends over 13 amino acids. The germline gives CDR1 SGHTA, CDR2 FQGNSA. CDR3 residues: CASNGVPTGELFF. For the CDR3, the DNA is TGTGCCAGCAACGGTGTTCCGACCGGGGAGCTGTTTTTT.

The chain combines TRBV4-1 with TRBJ2-7, with 10 bases aligning to TRBD2. V shed 4 bases, J shed 0 bases, and the junction held 3 bases outside the gene matches. CDR1 and CDR2 from the germline V gene are MGHRA and YSYEKL. There are 15 residues in the CDR3. The CDR3 bases are TGCGCCAGCAGCCCAACTAGCGGGACCTCCTACGAGCAGTACTTC. It yields the protein CASSPTSGTSYEQYF.

The rearrangement uses TRBV28 and TRBJ2-7, with unresolved D. This CDR3 contains 11 residues. The germline gives CDR1 MDHEN, CDR2 SYDVKM. The V end was cut by 7 bases, the J end by 3 bases, with 7 bases between. CDR3 DNA sequence: TGTGCCAGCACCTGGGGCTACGAGCAGTACTTC. This encodes CASTWGYEQYF.

This rearrangement joins TRBV25-1 to TRBJ1-3; D is undetermined. The CDR3 is made up of 11 amino acids. V dropped 11 bases and J dropped 0 bases, with 5 bases sitting between them. The germline gives CDR1 MGHDK, CDR2 SYGVNS. The CDR3 region is CAGSSGNTIYF. CDR3 sequence (DNA): TGTGCCGGTTCCTCTGGAAACACCATATATTTT.

The chain joins TRBV21-1 to TRBJ1-6. TRBV21-1 is designated a pseudogene. The CDR3 totals 18 residues. CDR3 nucleotides: TGTGCCAGCCCCGATGGGGGGGCCCCCAAGACCTATAATTCACCCCTCCACTTT. As protein: CASPDGGAPKTYNSPLHF.

This chain joins TRBV19 and TRBJ1-6; TRBD1 matches 7 bases. The CDR3 contains 14 residues. Germline CDR1 reads LNHDA; CDR2 reads SQIVND (reference sequence). V shed 10 bases and J 6 bases; nucleotides not matched to a gene: 9. CDR3 sequence (DNA): TGTGCCACCGAATCCGGGACAGCTAATTCACCCCTCCACTTT. It is translated as CATESGTANSPLHF.

The chain couples TRBV6-5 to TRBJ1-4; 9 bases match TRBD1. Trimming removed 0 bases from V and 6 bases from J; junction bases left unmatched: 2. Germline loops: CDR1 MNHEY, CDR2 SVGAGI. This CDR3 region has 15 residues. The CDR3 DNA reads as TGTGCCAGCAGTTACTCGGGGACAGGGTATGAAAAACTGTTTTTT. It specifies CASSYSGTGYEKLFF.

This chain connects TRBV3-1 (or the pseudogene TRBV3-2) to TRBJ2-7; D possibly matches TRBD1 or TRBD2 (5 bases each). CDR1 is LGHDT, CDR2 YNNKEL, per germline (reference sequence). This CDR3 comprises 13 residues. Trimming stripped 2 bases from V and 5 bases from J, with 10 bases between. CDR3 nucleotides: TGTGCCAGCAGCCAAAGGGGAGTGGACGAGCAGTACTTC. Protein: CASSQRGVDEQYF.

The V and J genes are TRBV27 and TRBJ1-3, with D perhaps TRBD1 (5 bases). The V end was cut by 4 bases, the J end by 4 bases, with 14 bases between. The CDR3 is 15 residues long. The germline V gene encodes CDR1 MNHEY and CDR2 SMNVEV (reference sequence). The CDR3 protein is CASSSDYRPGNTIYF. The CDR3 DNA reads TGTGCCAGCAGTTCGGATTACAGGCCCGGAAACACCATATATTTT.

This chain uses TRBV5-4 with TRBJ1-1, with D perhaps matching TRBD1 (5 bases). Trimming cost V 6 bases and J 1 base, with 13 bases left between them. The CDR3 has 14 residues. The germline gives CDR1 SGHNT, CDR2 YYREEE (reference sequence). DNA for the CDR3: TGTGCCAGCACTCCGGACACAGCGAACACTGAAGCTTTCTTT. It translates to CASTPDTANTEAFF.

This chain joins TRBV5-1 and TRBJ2-5, with D maybe TRBD2 (6 bases). This CDR3 is built from 15 residues. The germline V and J ends were trimmed by 4 bases and 1 base, with 14 bases remaining between them. CDR1 and CDR2 from the germline V gene are SGHRS and YFSETQ. This CDR3 is CASSVNAGTQETQYF. The CDR3 nucleotides read TGCGCCAGCAGCGTTAACGCGGGAACCCAAGAGACCCAGTACTTC.

The rearrangement uses TRBV6-5 and TRBJ1-5; 7 nucleotides align to TRBD1. Germline V CDR1 and CDR2: MNHEY, SVGAGI. The CDR3 runs to 14 residues. V dropped 2 bases and J dropped 7; count of bases not matched to a gene: 5. The CDR3 DNA sequence: TGTGCCAGCAGTTACCCTCAGGGGGTACAGCCCCAGCATTTT. This translates into CASSYPQGVQPQHF.

V is TRBV5-1 and J is TRBJ2-3; 13 bases agree with TRBD2. CDR1 is SGHRS, CDR2 YFSETQ, per germline. This CDR3 region has 15 residues. The ends lost 5 bases at V and 5 bases at J; junction bases unmatched: 5. The CDR3 region has the DNA TGCGCCAGCAGAACACTAGCGGGGGGGAGAGATACGCAGTATTTT. It translates to CASRTLAGGRDTQYF.

The chain has TRBV6-5 and TRBJ1-1, with D hard to call. Looked up from germline, CDR1 is MNHEY and CDR2 is SVGAGI. CDR3 length equals 14 residues. Trimming shortened V by 0 bases and J by 3 bases, and 8 bases separated the two germline ends. The CDR3, as DNA: TGTGCCAGCAGTTACTCGAGGGAGGACACTGAAGCTTTCTTT. Amino acids: CASSYSREDTEAFF.

This chain joins TRBV7-2 and TRBJ2-3, with 11 bases lining up with TRBD2. Per the germline V gene, CDR1 is SGHTA and CDR2 is FQGNSA. V lost 2 bases, J lost 5 bases, and 6 bases stayed unmatched. The CDR3 runs 16 residues. This CDR3 is CASSLSSGRGGDTQYF. CDR3 in DNA: TGTGCCAGCAGCTTAAGTAGCGGGAGGGGGGGAGATACGCAGTATTTT.

V and J are TRBV12-3 or TRBV12-4 and TRBJ2-2, with unresolved D. The V end was cut by 10 bases, the J end by 7 bases, with 7 bases between. The CDR3 spans 10 residues. This CDR3 reads CATGVGELFF. As DNA, the CDR3 is TGTGCCACGGGTGTCGGGGAGCTGTTTTTT.

The rearrangement links TRBV9 to TRBJ2-2, with 9 bases fitting TRBD2. With 4 bases clipped from V and 7 bases from J, the junction kept 11 bases outside the gene matches. This CDR3 has 16 amino acids. CDR1 SGDLS and CDR2 YYNGEE come from the germline V gene. CDR3 coding DNA: TGTGCCAGCAGCACAGCGGGGGGTCTAACTTTCGGGGAGCTGTTTTTT. Residues: CASSTAGGLTFGELFF.

The CDR3 nucleotides read TGTGCCAGCAGGCTGACCGGACAGGTTGGAGAGACCCAGTACTTC. Its protein is CASRLTGQVGETQYF. V gene TRBV27 combines with J gene TRBJ2-5; 7 bases map to TRBD1. The CDR3 has 15 residues. CDR1 is MNHEY, CDR2 SMNVEV, per germline (reference sequence). V lost 6 bases and J lost 4; bases outside the gene matches: 11.

The CDR3 protein is CASNRTQPQHF. The CDR3 nucleotides are TGTGCCAGCAATAGGACGCAGCCCCAGCATTTT. The rearrangement links TRBV6-4 to TRBJ1-5; D remains unclear. This CDR3 is built from 11 residues. Germline V gene lookup returns CDR1 MRHNA and CDR2 SNTAGT. Deletions cut 7 bases from V and 7 bases from J, with 8 bases between.

The chain has TRBV29-1 and TRBJ1-4; perhaps TRBD1 as D (5 bases). V was cut by 4 bases and J by 5 bases, with 8 bases left in between. The length of the CDR3 is 12 residues. CDR1 SQVTM and CDR2 ANQGSEA come from the germline V gene. The CDR3 loop is CSVVAGNEKLFF. CDR3 DNA: TGCAGCGTTGTGGCAGGGAATGAAAAACTGTTTTTT.

V is TRBV19 and J is TRBJ1-2, with TRBD1 matching 7 bases. J lost 2 bases, V lost 1 base, and 4 bases had no gene match. This CDR3 region has 15 residues. Germline values: CDR1 LNHDA, CDR2 SQIVND (reference sequence). The CDR3 region is CASSIGGRGNYGYTF. The CDR3, as DNA: TGTGCCAGTAGTATAGGCGGCAGGGGGAACTATGGCTACACCTTC.

V is TRBV11-2 and J is TRBJ1-5; D call uncertain. Trimming left V 4 bases short and J 9 bases short, with 13 bases between. The CDR3 has 13 amino acids. Germline CDR1 and CDR2: SGHAT and FQNNGV. CDR3 residues: CASSSSTTGPQHF. The CDR3 nucleotides are TGTGCCAGCAGCTCGTCTACAACCGGGCCCCAGCATTTT.

The chain joins TRBV7-9 to TRBJ2-2, with D possibly matching TRBD2 (5 bases). The CDR3 is 13 amino acids. CDR1 and CDR2 (germline): SEHNR, FQNEAQ (reference sequence). V was cut by 5 bases and J by 7 bases, with 11 bases left in between. The CDR3 reads CASSPGLVGELFF. The DNA of the CDR3 is TGTGCCAGCAGCCCAGGACTCGTCGGGGAGCTGTTTTTT.

This clone was seen a handful of times. The chain recombines TRBV27 with TRBJ1-1; D possibly corresponds to TRBD1 (6 bases). V was cut by 5 bases and J by 0 bases, with 10 bases left in between. Germline V gene lookup returns CDR1 MNHEY and CDR2 SMNVEV (reference sequence). This CDR3 spans 14 amino acids. CDR3 in amino acids: CASSPGHVNTEAFF. CDR3 DNA: TGTGCCAGCAGTCCGGGACACGTGAACACTGAAGCTTTCTTT.

V usage is TRBV9 and J usage is TRBJ2-3; no definite D call. Germline CDR1 and CDR2: SGDLS and YYNGEE. The V and J ends lost 3 bases and 1 base respectively, with 18 bases between them. The length of the CDR3 is 17 residues. Here the CDR3 DNA reads TGTGCCAGCAGCGCGACCATTATGGCGAGAGGCACAGATACGCAGTATTTT. This translates into CASSATIMARGTDTQYF.

This chain uses TRBV7-2 with TRBJ1-1; D ambiguous. V lost 4 bases, J lost 1 base, and 13 bases lay in between. This CDR3 is 15 amino acids long. The V gene's germline CDR1 is SGHTA and CDR2 FQGNSA. CDR3 protein: CASSSWGGPNTEAFF. CDR3 bases: TGTGCCAGCAGCTCGTGGGGAGGACCGAACACTGAAGCTTTCTTT.

The J gene is TRBJ2-5, the V gene TRBV5-1; 7 bases agree with TRBD2. Germline loops: CDR1 SGHRS, CDR2 YFSETQ. The CDR3 contains 14 residues. V was pared by 0 bases and J by 7 bases, with 6 bases of the junction left unmatched. The CDR3, as DNA: TGCGCCAGCAGCTTGGAGAGCGGGGCAAGGACCCAGTACTTC. Its protein product is CASSLESGARTQYF.

The V and J genes are TRBV6-2 or TRBV6-3 and TRBJ2-7, with TRBD2 matching 7 bases. Germline lookup yields CDR1 MNHEY and CDR2 SVGEGT. The CDR3 has 16 amino acids. Trimming at V came to 5 bases and at J to 2 bases, leaving 12 bases not matched to a gene. This CDR3 reads CASSTSSGGNPYEQYF. The CDR3 DNA sequence: TGTGCCAGCAGTACCTCTAGCGGCGGGAATCCCTACGAGCAGTACTTC.